The sequence of this T cell receptor (beta chain) was determined in a study of T-cell reconstitution after alpha-beta-depleted transplantation in children. The study, taken as a whole, reports: A year had passed since transplant, and T-cell counts and diversity by then came mostly from newly produced T cells.

This CDR3 is built from 16 residues. Per the germline V gene, CDR1 is MNHEY and CDR2 is SMNVEV (reference sequence). V was trimmed by 5 bases and J by 0 bases, leaving 15 bases between them. About this clonotype: Its target is not known.

Unique molecular identifiers were built into the TCRbeta library. TCRdb independently ran MiXCR on the PCR reads; one entry per CDR3 protein. The sample lists about 980,000 distinct CDR3 sequences, roughly 29% occurring once. The sequence was obtained from a boy under two years old who had a stem cell transplant for SCID, so the T cells may come from the graft donor. Material: PBMCs, mostly from graft donor cells, obtained 360 days after TCRalphabeta/CD19-depleted stem cell transplant. V is TRBV27 and J is TRBJ2-3; perhaps TRBD2 as D (5 bases). CDR3 DNA: TGTGCCAGCAGTCCTAGCCCCCCCAGGAGCACAGATACGCAGTATTTT. Translated, it gives CASSPSPPRSTDTQYF.